The 23 T cell receptor beta chains in this list originate from one sample, sequenced in a study of blood T cell repertoires in COVID-19. Assay used: immunoSEQ multiplex PCR; TCRdb lists only in-frame clones, some missing. This table has just over 300,000 clones, 80% to 90% appearing once. Material: PBMCs or T cells enriched from blood (not recorded which). The receptors were gathered from a man younger than 45 who had recovered from COVID-19.

This rearrangement joins TRBV2 to TRBJ2-3, with D unresolved. Germline CDR1 is SNHLY and CDR2 is FYNNEI. The ends were cut back, 4 bases at V and 0 bases at J, with 11 bases in the middle. This CDR3 comprises 15 residues. The CDR3 protein is CASSVGLLSTDTQYF. DNA for the CDR3: TGTGCCAGCAGTGTCGGTCTCCTTAGCACAGATACGCAGTATTTT.

Written as DNA, the CDR3 is TGTGCCAGCAGTTTATCGACAGGGCTCGAGCAGTACTTC. This translates into CASSLSTGLEQYF. This chain joins TRBV28 and TRBJ2-7, with 7 positions matching TRBD1. The germline V gene has CDR1 MDHEN and CDR2 SYDVKM. Trimming took 1 base from V and 6 from J; bases not matched to a gene: 3. The CDR3 is made up of 13 amino acids.

The chain joins TRBV28 to TRBJ2-3; 12 nucleotides match TRBD2. The CDR3 extends over 16 amino acids. Germline V gives CDR1 MDHEN, CDR2 SYDVKM. V shed 5 bases, J shed 6 bases, and the junction held 9 bases outside the gene matches. Written as DNA, the CDR3 is TGTGCCAGCAGTCTGATTCTAGCGGGGGGGCACGATACGCAGTATTTT. Its translation: CASSLILAGGHDTQYF. Full variable domain (remainder filled in from reference TRBV28 and TRBJ2-3): DVKVTQSSRYLVKRTGEKVFLECVQDMDHENMFWYRQDPGLGLRLIYFSYDVKMKEKGDIPEGYSVSREKKERFSLILESASTNQTSMYLCASSLILAGGHDTQYFGPGTRLTVL.

This clone was observed a single time. CDR3: CSVEDIVREQFF. The CDR3 coding sequence is TGCAGCGTTGAAGATATAGTGCGGGAGCAGTTCTTC. The chain recombines TRBV29-1 with TRBJ2-1; D uncertain. Germline V gene data show CDR1 as SQVTM and CDR2 as ANQGSEA. The CDR3 has 12 residues. V was clipped by 0 bases and J by 10 bases, with 10 bases between them.

The chain has TRBV29-1 and TRBJ2-7; 12 bases line up with TRBD1. Germline V CDR1 and CDR2: SQVTM, ANQGSEA. CDR3 length equals 15 residues. The V and J ends lost 5 bases and 3 bases, in that order; junction bases with no gene match: 8. The CDR3: CSVIYRDRGLYEQYF. The CDR3 nucleotides read TGCAGCGTTATTTACCGGGACAGGGGGCTCTACGAGCAGTACTTC.

This chain links TRBV9 with TRBJ1-2; D gene unclear. Germline CDR1 is SGDLS and CDR2 is YYNGEE. The CDR3 is made up of 18 amino acids. Trimming pared 0 bases from V and 0 bases from J, leaving 18 bases between. The CDR3 is CASSVGYLTRDSNYGYTF. The CDR3 nucleotides read TGTGCCAGCAGCGTAGGCTATCTCACCCGGGATTCTAACTATGGCTACACCTTC.

Concerning this clone: Other nucleotide sequences from this sample produce the same CDR3. The chain uses TRBV4-1 and TRBJ2-1; unclear D gene. V lost 1 base and J 7 bases, leaving 5 bases between the germline ends. Germline assignment: CDR1 MGHRA and CDR2 YSYEKL. This CDR3 comprises 12 residues. Written as DNA, the CDR3 is TGCGCCAGCAGCCAAGGGGCAAATGAGCAGTTCTTC. This codes for CASSQGANEQFF.

The rearrangement links TRBV11-3 to TRBJ1-1; D may be TRBD1 (5 bases). This CDR3 comprises 14 residues. Germline lookup yields CDR1 SGHNT and CDR2 YENEEA. The ends were cut back, 3 bases at V and 8 bases at J, with 16 bases in the middle. The CDR3 DNA sequence: TGTGCCAGCAGCTTGTTGGAGGGGACGGGGGAAGCTTTCTTT. Encoded protein: CASSLLEGTGEAFF.

J is TRBJ1-3 and V is TRBV18, with 9 nucleotides matching TRBD1. The CDR3 runs 16 residues. Trimming at V came to 4 bases and at J to 0 bases, leaving 4 bases not matched to a gene. Germline CDR1 is KGHSH and CDR2 is LQKENI. The CDR3 sequence is CASSRDRDDSGNTIYF. The CDR3 nucleotides read TGTGCCAGCTCACGGGACAGGGATGACTCTGGAAACACCATATATTTT.

The rearrangement joins TRBV7-9 to TRBJ1-2; perhaps TRBD1 as D (5 bases). CDR1 and CDR2 (germline): SEHNR, FQNEAQ (reference sequence). The CDR3 runs 15 residues. Between the trimmed V and J ends, which lost 4 bases and 2 bases, there was a span of 14 bases. The CDR3 nucleotides are TGTGCCAGCAGCTCGAGTGCGGGACCGAACTATGGCTACACCTTC. It is translated as CASSSSAGPNYGYTF.

The chain is built from TRBV5-1 and TRBJ1-6; 9 bases fit TRBD1. Unmatched junction bases numbered 7, after V lost 3 bases and J lost 9 bases. The CDR3 runs to 15 residues. Germline V lookup: CDR1 SGHRS, CDR2 YFSETQ. In nucleotides, the CDR3 is TGCGCCAGCAGCTCAGGCGGGACAGGGCTTTCACCCCTCCACTTT. Translated: CASSSGGTGLSPLHF.

This chain connects TRBV21-1 to TRBJ2-7; the table gives TRBD1 as D, unverified against the DNA. TRBV21-1 is noted as a pseudogene. There are 10 residues in the CDR3. The CDR3 nucleotides read TGTGCCAGCAACTGGACAGGGCAGTACTTC. Protein: CASNWTGQYF.

This clone was observed once. The chain couples TRBV7-6 to TRBJ2-3, with 10 bases identical to TRBD2. In germline, CDR1 is SGHVS, CDR2 FNYEAQ. The CDR3 is made up of 15 amino acids. Trimming removed 5 bases from V and 6 bases from J; junction bases left unmatched: 8. The CDR3 sequence: CASSPPGLAVDTQYF. The DNA of the CDR3 is TGTGCCAGCAGCCCCCCTGGACTAGCGGTGGATACGCAGTATTTT.

The rearrangement uses TRBV24-1 and TRBJ1-3; D gene uncertain. The CDR3 is 13 amino acids. Germline V gene sequence: CDR1 KGHDR, CDR2 SFDVKD. V dropped 4 bases and J dropped 8 bases, with 11 bases sitting between them. The CDR3 coding sequence is TGTGCCACCAGTGAAACGAGCGGGGACACCATATATTTT. Its protein is CATSETSGDTIYF.

The J gene is TRBJ2-3, the V gene TRBV5-6; possibly TRBD2 for D (6 bases). The CDR3 totals 15 residues. Germline lookup yields CDR1 SGHDT and CDR2 YYEEEE. Trimming cost V 0 bases and J 2 bases, with 10 bases left between them. The CDR3 loop reads CASSLEVGLTDTQYF. CDR3 coding DNA: TGTGCCAGCAGCTTGGAAGTGGGACTCACAGATACGCAGTATTTT. Looking up the rest from reference TRBV5-6 and TRBJ2-3 gives the full variable domain: DAGVTQSPTHLIKTRGQQVTLRCSPKSGHDTVSWYQQALGQGPQFIFQYYEEEERQRGNFPDRFSGHQFPNYSSELNVNALLLGDSALYLCASSLEVGLTDTQYFGPGTRLTVL.

The chain couples TRBV30 to TRBJ2-7, with 9 bases identical to TRBD2. Looked up from germline, CDR1 is GTSNPN and CDR2 is SVGIG (reference sequence). CDR3 length: 16 residues. Trimming took 3 bases from V and 5 from J; bases not matched to a gene: 14. DNA for the CDR3: TGTGCCTGGAGGGTCCCCCGGGCGGGAGGGCTCCACGAGCAGTACTTC. It is translated as CAWRVPRAGGLHEQYF.

This sequence joins TRBV18 and TRBJ2-7; 9 nucleotides match TRBD2. The V gene end was trimmed by 5 bases and the J gene end by 2 bases; junction bases not matched to a gene: 10. The V gene's germline CDR1 is KGHSH and CDR2 LQKENI. The CDR3 is made up of 16 amino acids. The CDR3 DNA follows: TGTGCCAGCTCAAAGTCGGCTAGCGGGGCTACCTACGAGCAGTACTTC. This codes for CASSKSASGATYEQYF.

The CDR3 spells CASSTGSVETQYF. The CDR3 DNA sequence: TGTGCCAGCAGCACAGGGTCCGTGGAGACCCAGTACTTC. The V call is TRBV11-3, the J call TRBJ2-5; tentatively, D is TRBD1 (6 bases). V lost 5 bases and J lost 5, with 12 bases in between. CDR1 and CDR2 from the germline V gene are SGHNT and YENEEA. The CDR3 runs 13 residues.

V gene TRBV15 combines with J gene TRBJ2-7, with 9 bases identical to TRBD1. This CDR3 has 14 amino acids. Germline loops: CDR1 LNHNV, CDR2 YYDKDF (reference sequence). The J segment lost 3 bases and the V segment lost 5 bases, leaving 5 bases of the junction unmatched. The CDR3 DNA sequence: TGTGCCACCAGCTCCCGGGACAGGGACTACGAGCAGTACTTC. It specifies CATSSRDRDYEQYF.

This clone came up many times. In the same sample, other DNA sequences code for this CDR3. This rearrangement joins TRBV19 to TRBJ2-7; TRBD1 matches 9 bases. This CDR3 is 14 amino acids long. The V segment lost 3 bases and the J segment 2 bases; nucleotides outside the gene matches: 2. In germline, CDR1 is LNHDA, CDR2 SQIVND (reference sequence). CDR3 sequence (DNA): TGTGCCAGTAGTATCGGGACAGGGCCCTACGAGCAGTACTTC. Protein product: CASSIGTGPYEQYF.

The V call is TRBV5-1, the J call TRBJ2-3, with 10 bases lining up with TRBD2. V was pared by 0 bases and J by 5 bases, with 3 bases of the junction left unmatched. Per germline, CDR1 SGHRS and CDR2 YFSETQ. CDR3 length: 15 residues. This chain's CDR3 is CASSLERGGQDTQYF. CDR3 DNA sequence: TGCGCCAGCAGCTTGGAGCGGGGGGGCCAAGATACGCAGTATTTT.

The sample holds a few counts of this clone. The rearrangement links TRBV4-1 to TRBJ1-6; 9 nucleotides line up with TRBD1. This CDR3 is 19 amino acids long. J lost 7 bases, V lost 0 bases, and 13 bases had no gene match. In germline, CDR1 is MGHRA, CDR2 YSYEKL. This CDR3 is CASSQDGTGSTIWNSPLHF. DNA of the CDR3: TGCGCCAGCAGCCAAGATGGGACAGGGTCTACGATTTGGAATTCACCCCTCCACTTT.

The chain employs TRBV10-1 and TRBJ2-1; the D is unclear. The CDR3 consists of 12 residues. V lost 3 bases and J lost 3, with 3 bases in between. CDR1 is WNHNN, CDR2 SYGVQD, per germline (reference sequence). CDR3 sequence (DNA): TGCGCCAGCAGTGATAACTACAATGAGCAGTTCTTC. Protein: CASSDNYNEQFF.